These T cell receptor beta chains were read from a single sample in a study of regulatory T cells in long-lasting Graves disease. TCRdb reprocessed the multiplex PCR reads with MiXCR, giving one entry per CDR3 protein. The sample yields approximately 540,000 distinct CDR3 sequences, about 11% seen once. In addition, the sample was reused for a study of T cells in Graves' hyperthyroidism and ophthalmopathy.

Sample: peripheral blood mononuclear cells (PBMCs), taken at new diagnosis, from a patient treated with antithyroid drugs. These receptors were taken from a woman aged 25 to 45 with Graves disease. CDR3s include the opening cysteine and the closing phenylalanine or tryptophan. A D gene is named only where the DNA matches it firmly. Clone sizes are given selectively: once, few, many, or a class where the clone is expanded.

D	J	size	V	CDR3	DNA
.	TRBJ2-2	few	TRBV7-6	CASSSVIAGELFF	TGTGCCAGCAGCTCGGTGATCGCCGGGGAGCTGTTTTTT
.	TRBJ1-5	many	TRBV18	CASSPAPHGNQPQHF	TGTGCCAGCTCACCAGCTCCTCACGGCAATCAGCCCCAGCATTTT
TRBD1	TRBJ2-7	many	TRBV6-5	CASSSGTGRGYEQYF	TGTGCCAGCAGTTCAGGGACAGGAAGAGGCTACGAGCAGTACTTC
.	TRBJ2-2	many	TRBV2	CASRIREANTGELFF	TGTGCCAGCAGAATCCGGGAAGCGAACACCGGGGAGCTGTTTTTT
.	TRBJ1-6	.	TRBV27	CASSWGSNNSPLHF	TGTGCCAGCAGTTGGGGCTCCAATAATTCACCCCTCCACTTT
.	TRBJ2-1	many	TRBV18	CASSPYTNNEQFF	TGTGCCAGCTCACCTTACACCAACAATGAGCAGTTCTTC
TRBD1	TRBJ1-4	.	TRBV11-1	CASSQSRQGWNEKLFF	TGTGCCAGCAGCCAATCAAGACAGGGATGGAATGAAAAACTGTTTTTT
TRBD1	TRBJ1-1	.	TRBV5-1	CASSLSGTGRTEAFF	TGCGCCAGCAGCTTGTCCGGGACAGGGCGCACTGAAGCTTTCTTT
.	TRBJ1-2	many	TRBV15	CATGNRYGYTF	TGTGCCACGGGTAATCGCTATGGCTACACCTTC
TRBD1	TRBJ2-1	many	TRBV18	CASSAYRGNRNEQFF	TGTGCCAGCTCAGCCTACAGGGGAAATCGGAATGAGCAGTTCTTC
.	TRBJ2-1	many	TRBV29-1	CSVGSGERNEQFF	TGCAGCGTTGGGTCGGGAGAAAGGAATGAGCAGTTCTTC
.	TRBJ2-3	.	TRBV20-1	CSARSPYTDTQYF	TGCAGTGCTAGAAGTCCCTACACAGATACGCAGTATTTT
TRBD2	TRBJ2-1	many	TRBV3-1	CASSQDLGLAGGWGEQFF	TGTGCCAGCAGCCAAGATCTCGGACTAGCGGGAGGATGGGGTGAGCAGTTCTTC
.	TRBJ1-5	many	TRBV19	CASTQMRGIGQPQHF	TGTGCCAGTACCCAGATGAGAGGGATCGGGCAGCCCCAGCATTTT
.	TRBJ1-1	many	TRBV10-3	CAIRLTNLGTEAFF	TGTGCCATCAGACTCACCAACTTGGGCACTGAAGCTTTCTTT
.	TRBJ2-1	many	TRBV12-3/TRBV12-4	CASSKDRYNEQFF	TGTGCCAGCAGTAAAGACAGGTACAATGAGCAGTTCTTC
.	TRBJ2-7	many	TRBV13	CASSLRGFSYEQYF	TGTGCCAGCAGCTTACGCGGATTCTCCTACGAGCAGTACTTC
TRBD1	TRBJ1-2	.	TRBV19	CASSGQGDYGYTF	TGTGCCAGTAGTGGACAGGGAGACTATGGCTACACCTTC
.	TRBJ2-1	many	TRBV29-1	CSVEARRSYNEQFF	TGCAGCGTTGAGGCCCGTAGGTCCTACAATGAGCAGTTCTTC
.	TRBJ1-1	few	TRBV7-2	CASSFGVNTGAFF	TGTGCCAGCAGCTTTGGGGTGAACACTGGAGCTTTCTTT
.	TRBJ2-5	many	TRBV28	CASSFIEREETQYF	TGTGCCAGCAGTTTCATTGAGCGGGAAGAGACCCAGTACTTC
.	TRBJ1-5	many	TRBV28	CASSLVGLSNQPQHF	TGTGCCAGCAGTTTAGTGGGATTAAGCAATCAGCCCCAGCATTTT
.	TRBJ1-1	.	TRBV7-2	CTSSLERNTEAFF	TGTACCAGCAGCTTAGAGAGGAACACTGAAGCTTTCTTT
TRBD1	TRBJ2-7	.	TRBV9	CASSPTGRGYYEQYF	TGTGCCAGCAGCCCTACTGGCAGGGGGTACTACGAGCAGTACTTC
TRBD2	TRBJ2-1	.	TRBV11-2	CASSLGSPGGPYEQFF	TGTGCCAGCAGCTTAGGCTCACCGGGAGGGCCATATGAGCAGTTCTTC
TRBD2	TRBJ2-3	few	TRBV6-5	CASSYSNQREGLTDTQYF	TGTGCCAGCAGTTACTCGAACCAGCGGGAGGGCCTCACAGATACGCAGTATTTT
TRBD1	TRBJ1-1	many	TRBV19	CASSRQGAGNTEAFF	TGTGCCAGTAGTAGACAGGGGGCCGGGAACACTGAAGCTTTCTTT
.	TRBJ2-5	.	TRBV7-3	CASSFSPGDTKTQYF	TGTGCCAGCAGCTTCTCCCCAGGTGATACGAAGACCCAGTACTTC
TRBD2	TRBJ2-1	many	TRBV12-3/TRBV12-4	CASRQWASGKHEQFF	TGTGCCAGCAGGCAATGGGCTAGCGGGAAGCATGAGCAGTTCTTC
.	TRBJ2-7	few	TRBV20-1	CSASTRGQSIAYYEQYF	TGCAGTGCTTCCACCCGGGGCCAGAGCATCGCCTACTACGAGCAGTACTTC
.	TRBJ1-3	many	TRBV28	CAGGRGGSGNTIYF	TGTGCCGGGGGGAGAGGAGGATCTGGAAACACCATATATTTT
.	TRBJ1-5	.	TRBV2	CATSRQPNQPQHF	TGTGCCACCAGCCGACAGCCCAATCAGCCCCAGCATTTT
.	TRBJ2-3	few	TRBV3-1	CASNAPGDTQYF	TGTGCCAGCAATGCCCCCGGGGATACGCAGTATTTT